The 5 T cell receptor beta chains reported below all come from one sample, sequenced in a study of Ad26.COV2.S vaccination and SARS-CoV-2 variants. Treatment reported: roughly 20 received Ad26.COV2.S at low or high dose, single or two shots; roughly five received placebo; per-sample allocation not given. Collection of the samples took place on day 63 after the first injection of vaccine or placebo. Data came from immunoSEQ multiplex PCR; TCRdb stores just in-frame clones and leaves some out. The data hold a few hundred thousand clones, with around 87% observed a single time. The sample consisted of peripheral blood, taken in a trial of Ad26.COV2.S vaccine versus placebo. The source is a person between 18 and 65 years old who received the Ad26.COV2.S COVID-19 vaccine or a placebo.

This clone was observed a few times. CDR3 bases: TGTGCCAGCAGCGGGACAGGGGAGAACACCGGGGAGCTGTTTTTT. Amino acids: CASSGTGENTGELFF. The chain links TRBV7-9 to TRBJ2-2; 10 bases are a match to TRBD1. The CDR3 runs 15 residues. J gave up 1 base and V 5 bases, and 1 base lay outside the gene matches. The germline V gene encodes CDR1 SEHNR and CDR2 FQNEAQ (reference sequence).

The J gene is TRBJ2-5, the V gene TRBV19; TRBD2 matches at 9 bases. This CDR3 comprises 15 residues. The ends lost 3 bases at V and 1 base at J; junction bases unmatched: 3. Germline V gene data show CDR1 as LNHDA and CDR2 as SQIVND (reference sequence). CDR3 sequence reads: CASSMPSGTQETQYF. For the CDR3, the DNA is TGTGCCAGTAGTATGCCTAGCGGGACCCAAGAGACCCAGTACTTC.

The chain couples TRBV11-1 to TRBJ2-1; D is perhaps TRBD1 or TRBD2 (5 bases each). Trimming left V 2 bases short and J 5 bases short, with 16 bases between. The CDR3 sequence is 16 residues long. Germline V gives CDR1 SGHAT, CDR2 FQDESV (reference sequence). The CDR3 loop reads CASSLPGTHVHNEQFF. Here the CDR3 DNA reads TGTGCCAGCAGCTTACCCGGGACCCATGTCCACAATGAGCAGTTCTTC.

The CDR3 reads CASSFQFNQPQHF. DNA of the CDR3: TGTGCCAGCAGTTTTCAGTTTAATCAGCCCCAGCATTTT. The rearrangement links TRBV12-3 or TRBV12-4 to TRBJ1-5, with D unclear. Deletions cut 3 bases from V and 4 bases from J, with 7 bases between. CDR3 length: 13 amino acids.

CDR3 region: CASSPRQASTDTQYF. Here the CDR3 DNA reads TGTGCCAGCTCACCAAGACAGGCAAGCACAGATACGCAGTATTTT. The chain couples TRBV18 to TRBJ2-3; D possibly corresponds to TRBD1 (6 bases). Trimming stripped 2 bases from V and 0 bases from J, with 9 bases between. The CDR3 has 15 residues. The germline V gene has CDR1 KGHSH and CDR2 LQKENI.